This entry is about one TCR beta chain. Its binding antigen is unknown. Base qualities are missing; no much larger clone stands one base away. Taken with the paper, the label for treatment or condition translates to: roughly 19 received Ad26.COV2.S at low or high dose, single or two shots; 5 received placebo; per-sample allocation not given. Repertoires of vaccine and placebo recipients were sequenced from samples taken on day 63 after the first injection. Cohort 1b enrolled some 25 adults aged 18-55 years at a single site in Boston, USA, between 29 July and 7 August 2020. Ad26.COV2.S was a replication-incompetent adenovirus type 26 vector expressing a prefusion-stabilized SARS-CoV-2 spike protein from the original Wuhan strain. Trimming takes 1 base from V and 7 bases from J, and the germline ends sit 5 bases apart. Reading the germline V gene gives CDR1 SGHRS and CDR2 YFSETQ. Reading from cysteine to phenylalanine, the CDR3 counts 12 amino acids. Only CDR3 DNA is held: 36 bases, read in frame from base 1.

The data stem from a study of Ad26.COV2.S vaccination and SARS-CoV-2 variants (dated by TCRdb to the early 2020s). With regard to the full study: Donors in the vaccine arm were drawn from COV1001, a phase I-IIa trial of Ad26.COV2.S in healthy adults that was multicentre, randomized, double-blind and placebo-controlled. Ad26.COV2.S was administered intramuscularly at 5 x 10^10 or 1 x 10^11 viral particles, either as a single shot or as two shots given 56 days apart. TCRbeta repertoire sequencing was used to assess the specificity and breadth of SARS-CoV-2-reactive T cell receptors after Ad26.COV2.S vaccination. A total of 32 samples were included in the TCR-sequenced set, comprising some 20 Ad26.COV2.S vaccine recipients, 5 placebo recipients and 8 SARS-CoV-2 convalescent individuals. Participants in the trial were split at random into five groups of five each, receiving low-dose or high-dose Ad26.COV2.S once or twice, or else placebo on both occasions. Blinding of investigators to trial group allocation was maintained during experiments and outcome assessment.

The study at large found these results: Vaccine and placebo recipients had comparable non-spike TCR breadth, which fits with the vaccine containing only spike. The study lacked the statistical power to compare responses across vaccine doses or regimens. After vaccination, substantial breadth of spike-specific CD8+ and CD4+ T cell responses was reported. It was noted by the authors that total T cell responses may have been underestimated by the TCR breadth and depth analyses. Spike-specific TCR breadth was higher in Ad26.COV2.S recipients than in placebo recipients (P = 0.0014).

The immunoSEQ Assay was used to sequence TCRbeta CDR3 regions. After extraction, genomic DNA underwent amplification by bias-controlled multiplex PCR, followed by high-throughput sequencing. Per the original workflow: Collapsing and filtering of sequences were performed to quantify the absolute abundance of each unique TCRbeta CDR3 region. T cell fraction was estimated by normalization of TCRbeta template counts to usable DNA, with usable DNA being measured through amplification of reference genes present in all nucleated cells. Repertoire TCRs were annotated as SARS-CoV-2-specific when V gene, CDR3 amino acid sequence and J gene were exactly matched to a known reactive TCR set. The reference SARS-CoV-2 TCR set was obtained from MIRA and was filtered for enrichment in COVID-19-positive ImmuneCODE repertoires, whereby public or cross-reactive TCRs were removed. Drawing on the MIRA antigens, annotated TCRs were analysed further at the level of specific ORF or position within ORF. Depth was the summed frequency of annotated unique rearrangements, while breadth was defined as annotated unique rearrangements over total unique productive rearrangements. Two-sided Wilcoxon rank-sum tests were used to compare TCR breadth between groups. Not all clones reach the TCRdb copy of this immuneACCESS table, which keeps in-frame sequences only. Checked studies attribute under half of the gap to unresolved V genes and leave the rest unexplained. V, J and clone size are taken as reported in that table, and D and trimming were inferred from the DNA itself. This sample holds hundreds of thousands of clones; around 90% were observed only once. The top ten hold about 1.5% of the sample.

The rearrangement combines TRBV5-1 with TRBJ1-4, with no D gene named confidently. This TCR came from a person between 18 and 60 years old who received the Ad26.COV2.S COVID-19 vaccine or a placebo. This material consisted of peripheral blood, taken in a trial of Ad26.COV2.S vaccine versus placebo. The CDR3 region: CASSLPGEKLFF. The DNA is TGCGCCAGCAGCTTGCCCGGTGAAAAACTGTTTTTT.